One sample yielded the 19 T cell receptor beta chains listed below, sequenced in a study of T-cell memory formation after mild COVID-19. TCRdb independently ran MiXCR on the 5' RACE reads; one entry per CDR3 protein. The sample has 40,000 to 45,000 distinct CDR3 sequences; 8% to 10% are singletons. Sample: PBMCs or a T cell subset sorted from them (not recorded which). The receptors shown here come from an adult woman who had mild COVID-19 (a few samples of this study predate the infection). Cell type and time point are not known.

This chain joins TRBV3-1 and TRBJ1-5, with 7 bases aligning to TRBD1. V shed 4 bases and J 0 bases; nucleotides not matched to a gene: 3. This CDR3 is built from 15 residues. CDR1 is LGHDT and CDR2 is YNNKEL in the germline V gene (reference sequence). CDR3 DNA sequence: TGTGCCAGCAGCCGAGACAGGGATAGCAATCAGCCCCAGCATTTT. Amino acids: CASSRDRDSNQPQHF.

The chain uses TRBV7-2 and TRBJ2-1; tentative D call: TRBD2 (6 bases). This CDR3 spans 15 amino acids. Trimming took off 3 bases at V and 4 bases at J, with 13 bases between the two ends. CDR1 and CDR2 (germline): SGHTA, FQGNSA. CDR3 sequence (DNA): TGTGCCAGCAGCTTTAGCGGCGAACCTTACAATGAGCAGTTCTTC. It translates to CASSFSGEPYNEQFF.

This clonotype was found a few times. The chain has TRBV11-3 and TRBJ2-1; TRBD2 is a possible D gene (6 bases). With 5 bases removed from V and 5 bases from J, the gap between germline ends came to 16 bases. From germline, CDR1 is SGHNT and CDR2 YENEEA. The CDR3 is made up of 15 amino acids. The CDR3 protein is CASSPQPSVHNEQFF. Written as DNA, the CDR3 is TGTGCCAGCAGCCCTCAACCTAGCGTTCACAATGAGCAGTTCTTC.

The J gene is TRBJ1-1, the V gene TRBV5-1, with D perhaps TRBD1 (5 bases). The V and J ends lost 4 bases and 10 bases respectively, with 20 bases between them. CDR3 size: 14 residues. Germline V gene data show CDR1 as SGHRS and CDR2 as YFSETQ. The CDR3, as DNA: TGCGCCAGCAGCGGAGGGAGACAGTCAGGTGGAGCTTTCTTT. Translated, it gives CASSGGRQSGGAFF.

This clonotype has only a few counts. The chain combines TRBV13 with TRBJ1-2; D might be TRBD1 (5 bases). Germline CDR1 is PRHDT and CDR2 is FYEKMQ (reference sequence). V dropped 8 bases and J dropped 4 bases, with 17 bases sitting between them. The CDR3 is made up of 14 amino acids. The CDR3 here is CASVDSSMGYGYTF. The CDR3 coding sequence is TGTGCCAGCGTCGACAGTTCGATGGGCTATGGCTACACCTTC.

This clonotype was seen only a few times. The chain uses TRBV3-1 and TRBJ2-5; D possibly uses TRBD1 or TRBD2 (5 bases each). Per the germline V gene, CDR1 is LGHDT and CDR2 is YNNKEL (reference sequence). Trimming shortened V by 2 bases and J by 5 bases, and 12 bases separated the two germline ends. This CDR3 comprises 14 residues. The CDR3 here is CASSQQGGWETQYF. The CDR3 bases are TGTGCCAGCAGCCAACAGGGCGGGTGGGAGACCCAGTACTTC.

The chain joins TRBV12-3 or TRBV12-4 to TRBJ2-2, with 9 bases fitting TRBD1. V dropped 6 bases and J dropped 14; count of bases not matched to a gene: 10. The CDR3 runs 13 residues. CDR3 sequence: CASSLRGTGNLFF. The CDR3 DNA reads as TGTGCCAGCAGCCTCCGCGGGACAGGGAATCTGTTTTTT.

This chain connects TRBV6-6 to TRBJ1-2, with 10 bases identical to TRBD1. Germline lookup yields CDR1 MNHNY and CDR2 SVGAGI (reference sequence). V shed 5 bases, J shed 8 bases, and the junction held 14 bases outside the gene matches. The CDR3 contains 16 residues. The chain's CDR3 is CASSAQSGTGVRGYTF. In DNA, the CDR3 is TGTGCCAGCAGTGCACAGAGCGGGACAGGGGTACGAGGCTACACCTTC.

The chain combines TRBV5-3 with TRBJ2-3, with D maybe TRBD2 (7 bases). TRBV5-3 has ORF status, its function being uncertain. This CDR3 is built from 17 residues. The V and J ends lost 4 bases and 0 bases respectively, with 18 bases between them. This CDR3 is CARSRPGGRTSTDTQYF. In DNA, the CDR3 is TGTGCCAGAAGCAGACCCGGGGGGCGGACAAGCACAGATACGCAGTATTTT.

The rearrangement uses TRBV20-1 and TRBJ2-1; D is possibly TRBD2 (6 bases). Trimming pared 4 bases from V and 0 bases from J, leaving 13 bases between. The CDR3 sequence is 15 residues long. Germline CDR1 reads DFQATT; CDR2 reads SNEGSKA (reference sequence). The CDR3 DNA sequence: TGCAGTGCTATAGCTAGCGCCAGCTCCTACAATGAGCAGTTCTTC. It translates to CSAIASASSYNEQFF.

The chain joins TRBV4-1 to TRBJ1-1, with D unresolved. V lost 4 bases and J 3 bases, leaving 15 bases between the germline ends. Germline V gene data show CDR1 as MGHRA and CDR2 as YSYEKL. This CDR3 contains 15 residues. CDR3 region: CASSPNPRQDTEAFF. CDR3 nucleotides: TGCGCCAGCAGCCCAAATCCCCGTCAGGACACTGAAGCTTTCTTT.

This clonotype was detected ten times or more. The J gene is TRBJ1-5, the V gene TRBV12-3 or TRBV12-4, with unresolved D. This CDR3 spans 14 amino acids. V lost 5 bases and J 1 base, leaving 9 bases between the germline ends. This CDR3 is CASSLDGSNQPQHF. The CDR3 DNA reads TGTGCCAGCAGTCTAGACGGGAGCAATCAGCCCCAGCATTTT.

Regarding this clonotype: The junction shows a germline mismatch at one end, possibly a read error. The CDR3 loop reads CASKSGEGNSHLHF. The CDR3 region has the DNA TGTGCCAGCAAGTCAGGGGAAGGGAATTCACACCTCCACTTT. The chain carries TRBV2 and TRBJ1-6; possibly TRBD1 for D (6 bases). CDR3 size: 14 residues. From germline, CDR1 is SNHLY and CDR2 FYNNEI.

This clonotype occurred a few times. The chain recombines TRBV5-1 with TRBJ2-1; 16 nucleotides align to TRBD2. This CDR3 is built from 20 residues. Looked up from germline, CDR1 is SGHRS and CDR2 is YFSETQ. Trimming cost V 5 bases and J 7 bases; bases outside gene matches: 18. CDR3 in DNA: TGCGCCAGCAGTTATTACGGGACTAGCGGGGGGGCCCAAACACCGAATGAGCAGTTCTTC. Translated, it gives CASSYYGTSGGAQTPNEQFF.

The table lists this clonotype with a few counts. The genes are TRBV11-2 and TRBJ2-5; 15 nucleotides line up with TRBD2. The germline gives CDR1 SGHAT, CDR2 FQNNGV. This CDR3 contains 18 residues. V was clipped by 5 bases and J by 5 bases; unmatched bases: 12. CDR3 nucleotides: TGTGCCAGCAGCCCTCGCCTGGGACTAGCGGGAGGTGGCGAGACCCAGTACTTC. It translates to CASSPRLGLAGGGETQYF. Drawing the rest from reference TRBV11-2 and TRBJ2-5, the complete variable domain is EAGVAQSPRYKIIEKRQSVAFWCNPISGHATLYWYQQILGQGPKLLIQFQNNGVVDDSQLPKDRFSAERLKGVDSTLKIQPAKLEDSAVYLCASSPRLGLAGGGETQYFGPGTRLLVL.

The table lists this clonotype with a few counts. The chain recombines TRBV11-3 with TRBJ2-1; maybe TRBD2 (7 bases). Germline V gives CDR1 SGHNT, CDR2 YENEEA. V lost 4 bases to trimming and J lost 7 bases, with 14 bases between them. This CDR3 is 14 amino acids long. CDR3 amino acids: CASSSTGRGNEQFF. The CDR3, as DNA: TGTGCCAGCAGCTCAACAGGGAGGGGAAATGAGCAGTTCTTC.

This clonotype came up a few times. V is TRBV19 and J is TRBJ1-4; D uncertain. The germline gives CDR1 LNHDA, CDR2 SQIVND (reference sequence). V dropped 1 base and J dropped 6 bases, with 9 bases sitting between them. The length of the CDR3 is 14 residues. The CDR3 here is CASSIVGYDEKLFF. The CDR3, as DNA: TGTGCCAGTAGTATAGTAGGCTATGATGAAAAACTGTTTTTT. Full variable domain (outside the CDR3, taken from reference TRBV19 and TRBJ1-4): DGGITQSPKYLFRKEGQNVTLSCEQNLNHDAMYWYRQDPGQGLRLIYYSQIVNDFQKGDIAEGYSVSREKKESFPLTVTSAQKNPTAFYLCASSIVGYDEKLFFGSGTQLSVL.

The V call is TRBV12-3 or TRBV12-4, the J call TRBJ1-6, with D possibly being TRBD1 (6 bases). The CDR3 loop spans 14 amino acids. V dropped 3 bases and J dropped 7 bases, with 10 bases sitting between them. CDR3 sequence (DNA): TGTGCCAGCAGTTTCCGGGGGGCAAATTCACCCCTCCACTTT. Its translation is CASSFRGANSPLHF.

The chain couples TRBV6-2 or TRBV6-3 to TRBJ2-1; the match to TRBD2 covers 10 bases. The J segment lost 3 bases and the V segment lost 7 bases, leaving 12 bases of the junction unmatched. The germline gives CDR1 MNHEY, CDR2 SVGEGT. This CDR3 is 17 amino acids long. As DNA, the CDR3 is TGTGCCAGCACGGTCAGGTCTAGCGGGAGTGGCTACAATGAGCAGTTCTTC. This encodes CASTVRSSGSGYNEQFF.